This T cell receptor (beta chain) was profiled in a study of blood T cell repertoires in COVID-19. TCRdb's copy holds only in-frame clones and misses some; the assay was immunoSEQ multiplex PCR. The sample includes some 200,000 clones, over 75% of them seen just once. What was sequenced was peripheral blood. The clonotype was recovered from a man in his fifties with acute or convalescent COVID-19.

CDR3 residues: CASSKWGSGGLNEKLFF. In DNA form, the CDR3 reads TGTGCCAGCAGCAAATGGGGAAGTGGGGGACTTAATGAAAAACTGTTTTTT. The gene calls are TRBV21-1 and TRBJ1-4. TRBV21-1 is classified as a pseudogene. The CDR3 runs 17 residues.